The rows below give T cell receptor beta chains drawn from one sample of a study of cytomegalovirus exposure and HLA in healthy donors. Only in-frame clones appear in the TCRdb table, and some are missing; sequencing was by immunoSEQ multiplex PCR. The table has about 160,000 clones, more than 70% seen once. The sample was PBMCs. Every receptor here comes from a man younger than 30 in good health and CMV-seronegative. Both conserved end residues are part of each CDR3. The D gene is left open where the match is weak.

CDR3: CASSSGQAQPGNTIYF
DNA: TGTGCCAGCAGTTCGGGACAAGCCCAACCTGGAAACACCATATATTTT
V: TRBV6-6
J: TRBJ1-3
D: .

CDR3: CSVEVVRRGGRPGNEQFF
DNA: TGCAGCGTTGAAGTAGTACGTCGGGGCGGGAGACCGGGCAATGAGCAGTTCTTC
V: TRBV29-1
J: TRBJ2-1
D: TRBD2

CDR3: CASSLSGTGDYFGYTF
DNA: TGTGCCAGCAGCCTTTCCGGGACAGGGGACTATTTTGGCTACACCTTC
V: TRBV5-4
J: TRBJ1-2
D: TRBD1

CDR3: CASSRQAGTIRSSTEAFF
DNA: TGTGCCAGCAGCCGCCAAGCAGGGACAATAAGGTCTAGCACTGAAGCTTTCTTT
V: TRBV5-6
J: TRBJ1-1
D: .

CDR3: CASSVGGQAAYEQYF
DNA: TGTGCCAGCAGCGTAGGCGGGCAGGCCGCCTACGAGCAGTACTTC
V: TRBV9
J: TRBJ2-7
D: .

CDR3: CSAPDLGGKETQYF
DNA: TGCAGCGCCCCGGACCTAGGGGGCAAAGAGACCCAGTACTTC
V: TRBV29-1
J: TRBJ2-5
D: TRBD1

CDR3: CASSVLTSGLHNEQFF
DNA: TGTGCCAGCAGTGTATTGACTAGCGGGCTCCACAATGAGCAGTTCTTC
V: TRBV27
J: TRBJ2-1
D: TRBD2

CDR3: CASSFDAGGSAGELFF
DNA: TGTGCCAGCAGTTTTGATGCAGGGGGTAGCGCCGGGGAGCTGTTTTTT
V: TRBV28
J: TRBJ2-2
D: TRBD1

CDR3: CASSFRQGNEAFF
DNA: TGTGCCAGCAGTTTCCGACAGGGGAATGAAGCTTTCTTT
V: TRBV28
J: TRBJ1-1
D: TRBD1

CDR3: CASSLKSLAGYNEQFF
DNA: TGTGCCAGCAGCTTAAAATCTCTAGCGGGGTACAATGAGCAGTTCTTC
V: TRBV5-6
J: TRBJ2-1
D: TRBD2

CDR3: CASSPQGGQGAYNEQFF
DNA: TGTGCCAGCAGTCCTCAAGGCGGACAGGGGGCCTACAATGAGCAGTTCTTC
V: TRBV27
J: TRBJ2-1
D: TRBD1

CDR3: CASSYSGQAGELFF
DNA: TGTGCCAGCAGTTACTCGGGGCAGGCCGGGGAGCTGTTTTTT
V: TRBV6-6
J: TRBJ2-2
D: .

CDR3: CASSENRGMNTEAFF
DNA: TGTGCCAGCAGTGAAAACAGGGGTATGAACACTGAAGCTTTCTTT
V: TRBV6-1
J: TRBJ1-1
D: TRBD1

CDR3: CASSILDTTYRVRRADYGYTF
DNA: TGTGCCAGTAGTATTCTCGATACAACTTACAGGGTCCGGAGAGCGGACTATGGCTACACCTTC
V: TRBV19
J: TRBJ1-2
D: .

CDR3: CASSFQGAYTDTQYF
DNA: TGCGCCAGCAGCTTTCAGGGGGCTTACACAGATACGCAGTATTTT
V: TRBV5-1
J: TRBJ2-3
D: TRBD1

CDR3: CASSVGSPNYEQYF
DNA: TGTGCCAGCAGCGTAGGTAGTCCTAACTACGAGCAGTACTTC
V: TRBV9
J: TRBJ2-7
D: .

CDR3: CASSRDRDYNEQFF
DNA: TGTGCCAGCAGCCGGGACAGAGACTACAATGAGCAGTTCTTC
V: TRBV2
J: TRBJ2-1
D: TRBD1

CDR3: CAWTAGGAVEKLFF
DNA: TGTGCCTGGACCGCCGGAGGGGCAGTTGAAAAACTGTTTTTT
V: TRBV30
J: TRBJ1-4
D: .

CDR3: CASSRLAGGPGSDTQYF
DNA: TGTGCCAGCAGCAGACTAGCGGGGGGGCCGGGGTCAGATACGCAGTATTTT
V: TRBV2
J: TRBJ2-3
D: TRBD2

CDR3: CASSFGETQYF
DNA: TGTGCCAGCAGCTTCGGGGAGACCCAGTACTTC
V: TRBV11-1
J: TRBJ2-5
D: .

CDR3: CASSYPMTSGSSDTQYF
DNA: TGTGCCAGCAGCTACCCAATGACTAGCGGGAGTTCTGATACGCAGTATTTT
V: TRBV7-9
J: TRBJ2-3
D: TRBD2

CDR3: CSVEDGDRGFTF
DNA: TGCAGCGTTGAAGATGGGGACAGGGGGTTCACCTTC
V: TRBV29-1
J: TRBJ1-2
D: TRBD1